The 7 T cell receptor beta chains listed next were all sequenced from one sample in a study of CD8 T cells in ankylosing spondylitis. General observations from the study: Ankylosing spondylitis blood appeared to carry a characteristic TCR beta motif of several highly homologous variants.

TCRdb re-called the 5' RACE reads with MiXCR, one entry per CDR3 protein. Of 200,000 to 250,000 distinct CDR3 sequences listed, about 16% were seen once; the top ten hold about 42%. Their antigens remain unidentified. Sequenced: blood, either unsorted or a sorted T cell fraction (not recorded which). The receptors were gathered from a male donor with ankylosing spondylitis.

This clonotype came up many times. This sequence joins TRBV20-1 and TRBJ2-7; 9 positions agree with TRBD1. J was trimmed by 1 base and V by 4 bases; bases with no gene match: 17. The CDR3 totals 18 residues. Germline V gene data show CDR1 as DFQATT and CDR2 as SNEGSKA (reference sequence). The CDR3 reads CSANPNEPGQGLSYEQYF. The CDR3 bases are TGCAGTGCTAACCCTAACGAACCGGGACAGGGACTTTCCTACGAGCAGTACTTC.

This clonotype occurred many times. The chain is built from TRBV12-3 or TRBV12-4 and TRBJ1-5, with D possibly matching TRBD1 (5 bases). V gave up 4 bases and J gave up 4 bases, with 8 bases separating them. This CDR3 region has 13 residues. CDR3 protein: CASSWDRNQPQHF. The CDR3 DNA is TGTGCCAGCAGTTGGGACCGGAATCAGCCCCAGCATTTT.

V is TRBV3-1 and J is TRBJ2-7, with 8 positions matching TRBD2. Trimming at V came to 3 bases and at J to 0 bases, leaving 1 base not matched to a gene. This CDR3 spans 14 amino acids. Germline V gene sequence: CDR1 LGHDT, CDR2 YNNKEL (reference sequence). The CDR3 DNA is TGTGCCAGCAGCCACGGACTAGCCTCCTACGAGCAGTACTTC. This codes for CASSHGLASYEQYF.

This clonotype was counted only a few times. The chain uses TRBV6-1 and TRBJ1-1; no definite D call. The V end was cut by 2 bases, the J end by 5 bases, with 15 bases between. The V gene's germline CDR1 is MNHNS and CDR2 SASEGT. The CDR3 has 15 amino acids. The CDR3 protein is CASSEYVFAGTEAFF. CDR3 DNA sequence: TGTGCCAGCAGTGAATACGTTTTCGCGGGAACTGAAGCTTTCTTT.

This clonotype was counted between two and nine times. The chain has TRBV7-2 and TRBJ2-3; a possible D gene is TRBD1 (5 bases). This CDR3 region has 14 residues. V was clipped by 2 bases and J by 5 bases, with 11 bases between them. Germline loops: CDR1 SGHTA, CDR2 FQGNSA. The CDR3 DNA sequence: TGTGCCAGCAGCTTATTAGCCAGGGAAGATACGCAGTATTTT. Protein sequence: CASSLLAREDTQYF. Drawing the rest from reference TRBV7-2 and TRBJ2-3, the complete variable domain is GAGVSQSPSNKVTEKGKDVELRCDPISGHTALYWYRQSLGQGLEFLIYFQGNSAPDKSGLPSDRFSAERTGGSVSTLTIQRTQQEDSAVYLCASSLLAREDTQYFGPGTRLTVL.

This clonotype was counted a few times. The chain joins TRBV4-1 to TRBJ2-7, with D perhaps TRBD1 (5 bases). V was trimmed by 0 bases and J by 4 bases, leaving 16 bases between them. This CDR3 comprises 16 residues. The germline V gene has CDR1 MGHRA and CDR2 YSYEKL. Here the CDR3 reads CASSQDKGRIPYEQYF. As DNA, the CDR3 is TGCGCCAGCAGCCAAGATAAGGGGCGAATTCCTTACGAGCAGTACTTC.

This clonotype was picked up a small number of times. This chain joins TRBV27 and TRBJ2-7, with D maybe TRBD2 (5 bases). V was shortened by 2 bases and J by 0 bases, with 11 bases between the two germline ends. Germline CDR1 MNHEY, CDR2 SMNVEV (reference sequence). CDR3 length: 15 amino acids. The CDR3 DNA follows: TGTGCCAGCAGTTTAAGCGGAGCGAGCTCCTACGAGCAGTACTTC. Translated: CASSLSGASSYEQYF.